These 8 T cell receptor beta chains were sequenced from one sample in a study of blood T cell repertoires in COVID-19. Clones were read by immunoSEQ multiplex PCR, and TCRdb kept only the in-frame ones, dropping some. This table has over 400,000 clones, roughly 90% appearing once. The source material was peripheral blood. These receptors all come from a young woman with active or convalescent COVID-19.

The CDR3 coding sequence is TGTGCCAGCAGCTTAGCAGACAGGGGGAGCACTGAAGCTTTCTTT. Its protein product is CASSLADRGSTEAFF. The chain joins TRBV11-2 to TRBJ1-1; 9 bases are shared with TRBD1. CDR1 and CDR2 from the germline V gene are SGHAT and FQNNGV. J gave up 4 bases and V 1 base, and 4 bases lay outside the gene matches. This CDR3 spans 15 amino acids. Full variable domain (outside the CDR3, taken from reference TRBV11-2 and TRBJ1-1): EAGVAQSPRYKIIEKRQSVAFWCNPISGHATLYWYQQILGQGPKLLIQFQNNGVVDDSQLPKDRFSAERLKGVDSTLKIQPAKLEDSAVYLCASSLADRGSTEAFFGQGTRLTVV.

V and J are TRBV10-2 and TRBJ2-2; perhaps TRBD2 as D (6 bases). This CDR3 comprises 15 residues. Germline V gene sequence: CDR1 WSHSY, CDR2 SAAADI. The V and J ends lost 2 bases and 1 base respectively, with 8 bases between them. CDR3 amino acids: CASSEEGGNTGELFF. The CDR3 coding sequence is TGCGCCAGCAGTGAGGAGGGAGGGAACACCGGGGAGCTGTTTTTT.

This clone was detected only once. The chain is built from TRBV9 and TRBJ2-7; possibly TRBD1 for D (5 bases). V lost 4 bases, J lost 5 bases, and 10 bases lay in between. Germline assignment: CDR1 SGDLS and CDR2 YYNGEE. The CDR3 totals 12 residues. The CDR3 sequence: CASSPQGDEQYF. The DNA of the CDR3 is TGTGCCAGCAGCCCGCAGGGCGACGAGCAGTACTTC.

This clone has just a few counts. The chain combines TRBV5-1 with TRBJ2-7; 10 bases match TRBD1. Germline CDR1 is SGHRS and CDR2 is YFSETQ. V shed 4 bases, J shed 2 bases, and the junction held 6 bases outside the gene matches. The CDR3 consists of 15 residues. CDR3 nucleotides: TGCGCCAGCAGCCTTGGGACAGGGGCCACCTACGAGCAGTACTTC. It translates to CASSLGTGATYEQYF.

The sample holds a few counts of this clone. J is TRBJ2-3 and V is TRBV5-1; 7 nucleotides line up with TRBD2. With V trimmed by 1 base and J by 2 bases, 7 bases remained unmatched. The germline gives CDR1 SGHRS, CDR2 YFSETQ. The CDR3 extends over 16 amino acids. In DNA, the CDR3 is TGCGCCAGCAGCTTGATGTTAGCGGGCCCCACAGATACGCAGTATTTT. This encodes CASSLMLAGPTDTQYF.

The CDR3 loop is CASSVVGGDEQYF. The CDR3 nucleotides are TGTGCCAGCAGCGTAGTAGGAGGGGACGAGCAGTACTTC. The V call is TRBV9, the J call TRBJ2-7; a weak D match, TRBD2 (6 bases). The CDR3 contains 13 residues. Between the trimmed V and J ends, which lost 0 bases and 5 bases, there was a span of 9 bases. Germline V gene lookup returns CDR1 SGDLS and CDR2 YYNGEE.

The rearrangement uses TRBV3-1 (or the pseudogene TRBV3-2) and TRBJ2-1; 10 positions agree with TRBD2. Looked up from germline, CDR1 is LGHDT and CDR2 is YNNKEL (reference sequence). The junction had 7 bases not matched to a gene; V was cut back by 4 bases and J by 4 bases. The CDR3 is 16 residues long. The CDR3 loop is CASSLSSGRGYNEQFF. As DNA, the CDR3 is TGTGCCAGCAGCCTCTCTAGCGGGAGAGGGTACAATGAGCAGTTCTTC.

This clone has a handful of counts. J is TRBJ1-3 and V is TRBV18; no clear D gene. Germline assignment: CDR1 KGHSH and CDR2 LQKENI. The CDR3 contains 16 residues. V was shortened by 3 bases and J by 1 base, with 13 bases between the two germline ends. The CDR3 DNA reads as TGTGCCAGCTCACCTTCGGGAGTCGGGTCTGGAAACACCATATATTTT. This encodes CASSPSGVGSGNTIYF. The full variable domain, completed using reference TRBV18 and TRBJ1-3, is NAGVMQNPRHLVRRRGQEARLRCSPMKGHSHVYWYRQLPEEGLKFMVYLQKENIIDESGMPKERFSAEFPKEGPSILRIQQVVRGDSAAYFCASSPSGVGSGNTIYFGEGSWLTVV.